This entry lists 10 T cell receptor beta chains sequenced from one sample in a study of shared clonotypes between healthy human individuals. TCRdb's copy holds only in-frame clones and misses some; the assay was immunoSEQ multiplex PCR. This sample has more than 150,000 clones, with approximately 70% found just once. Sequences were obtained from memory CD4+ T cells sorted from blood. Subset defined: CD45RA-negative fraction. These receptors came from a man aged 30-40 years in good health.

This sequence joins TRBV11-2 and TRBJ2-7; a possible D gene is TRBD1 (5 bases). V gave up 3 bases and J gave up 0 bases, with 12 bases separating them. This CDR3 contains 15 residues. Germline V gene sequence: CDR1 SGHAT, CDR2 FQNNGV. The CDR3 protein is CASSFQGASSYEQYF. The CDR3 DNA sequence: TGTGCCAGCAGCTTCCAAGGGGCGAGCTCCTACGAGCAGTACTTC.

The CDR3 loop reads CSAQTSETQYF. CDR3 DNA: TGCAGTGCCCAGACAAGTGAGACCCAGTACTTC. The gene calls are TRBV20-1 and TRBJ2-5, with no clear D. V was clipped by 6 bases and J by 5 bases, with 10 bases between them. The germline V gene has CDR1 DFQATT and CDR2 SNEGSKA (reference sequence). The length of the CDR3 is 11 residues.

The chain combines TRBV4-3 with TRBJ2-5, with a possible D match to TRBD1 (5 bases). Germline V lookup: CDR1 LGHNA, CDR2 YSLEER. This CDR3 region has 15 residues. V was cut by 4 bases and J by 1 base, with 13 bases left in between. CDR3 coding DNA: TGCGCCAGCAGCCTTGACAGTTCCACCCAAGAGACCCAGTACTTC. Its translation is CASSLDSSTQETQYF.

In its sample, this clone was seen a few times. V gene TRBV28 combines with J gene TRBJ2-7; D gene ambiguous. Germline values: CDR1 MDHEN, CDR2 SYDVKM. The CDR3 has 14 amino acids. Trimming pared 5 bases from V and 0 bases from J, leaving 11 bases between. The CDR3 here is CASSESRPSYEQYF. CDR3 DNA: TGTGCCAGCAGTGAGTCGCGACCCTCCTACGAGCAGTACTTC.

The chain is built from TRBV28 and TRBJ2-5, with D maybe TRBD2 (5 bases). This CDR3 has 16 amino acids. The V gene lost 4 bases and the J gene lost 4 bases, with 19 bases spanning the gap. From germline, CDR1 is MDHEN and CDR2 SYDVKM. The CDR3 coding sequence is TGTGCCAGCAGTTCCCCTAGCAGAAAGGGTCGAGAGACCCAGTACTTC. The encoded protein is CASSSPSRKGRETQYF.

On this clone itself: The sample has other DNA sequences that encode this CDR3 too. This CDR3 is CASSVAGAGGGNTGELFF. CDR3 in DNA: TGTGCCAGCAGCGTAGCCGGAGCGGGGGGGGGTAACACCGGGGAGCTGTTTTTT. The chain has TRBV9 and TRBJ2-2; 10 nucleotides agree with TRBD2. V was pared by 0 bases and J by 2 bases, with 7 bases of the junction left unmatched. Germline values: CDR1 SGDLS, CDR2 YYNGEE. The CDR3 is made up of 18 amino acids.

This clone was found a few times. The V and J genes are TRBV6-6 and TRBJ2-7; 7 positions agree with TRBD2. CDR3 size: 15 residues. Trimming cost V 6 bases and J 1 base; bases outside gene matches: 9. CDR1 and CDR2 (germline): MNHNY, SVGAGI (reference sequence). The CDR3 DNA is TGTGCCAGCAGCGCGACCGGGACTATGTCCTACGAGCAGTACTTC. Its protein is CASSATGTMSYEQYF.

The chain has TRBV5-5 and TRBJ1-1; D gene unclear. CDR3 length equals 19 residues. V lost 0 bases and J 0 bases, leaving 21 bases between the germline ends. The V gene's germline CDR1 is SGHKS and CDR2 YYEKEE (reference sequence). Written as DNA, the CDR3 is TGTGCCAGCAGCTTGGGTACTCTGAGGGTCAAGCCTATGAACACTGAAGCTTTCTTT. Translation gives CASSLGTLRVKPMNTEAFF.

The rearrangement uses TRBV10-3 and TRBJ1-2, with D hard to call. V shed 2 bases and J shed 7 bases, with 11 bases lying between them. The CDR3 has 13 amino acids. Germline loops: CDR1 ENHRY, CDR2 SYGVKD. The CDR3 nucleotides read TGTGCCATCAGTGAGGGGAATTCGCGTGGCTACACCTTC. This translates into CAISEGNSRGYTF.

This clone came up many times. The genes are TRBV10-2 and TRBJ1-2, with 7 positions matching TRBD1. Germline V gene sequence: CDR1 WSHSY, CDR2 SAAADI. There are 13 residues in the CDR3. The trim removed 6 bases at V and 4 bases at J, leaving 5 bases unmatched. CDR3 sequence (DNA): TGCGCCAGCAGACCGGGACAGTCCTATGGCTACACCTTC. It yields the protein CASRPGQSYGYTF.